The clone carrying this T cell receptor (beta chain) was recorded a few times. As yet, its antigen is unknown. Treatment denoted: some 20 received Ad26.COV2.S at low or high dose, single or two shots; five or six received placebo; per-sample allocation not given. Repertoires come from day 63 after the first vaccine or placebo injection. These data belong to a study of Ad26.COV2.S vaccination and SARS-CoV-2 variants. At the level of the study: Donor allocation was to the COV1001 Ad26.COV2.S trial arm.

Sequencing used immunoSEQ multiplex PCR; TCRdb keeps in-frame clones, though not all of them. This table has about 680,000 clones, about 90% appearing once. Findings and caveats of the study: It was vaccine recipients, not placebo recipients, who had the higher spike-specific TCR breadth.

The sample here was peripheral blood, taken in a trial of Ad26.COV2.S vaccine versus placebo. This TCR was recovered from a person aged 18-60 years who received the Ad26.COV2.S COVID-19 vaccine or a placebo.

The CDR3 loop reads CASSEAGFYNSPLHF. The CDR3 region has the DNA TGTGCCAGCAGTGAAGCCGGTTTCTATAATTCACCCCTCCACTTT. The V call is TRBV2, the J call TRBJ1-6; no clear D. The CDR3 contains 15 residues. Deletions cut 0 bases from V and 3 bases from J, with 6 bases between. CDR1 and CDR2 from the germline V gene are SNHLY and FYNNEI.